This passage covers 15 T cell receptor beta chains from one sample sequenced in a study of tissue T cells after allogeneic stem cell transplantation (dated by TCRdb to 2021 to 2024). The method was the immunoSEQ multiplex PCR assay. The clones in this table, taken by TCRdb from immuneACCESS, are in-frame only. Not every clone is retained; where verified, under half of the shortfall comes from an unresolved V gene, and the cause of the rest is unknown. In this sample the table shows about 17,000 clones, roughly 70% of which occur a single time. The top ten clones comprise 0.85% to 0.95% of the sample. Sequenced sample: spleen. The receptors were sampled from a female BALB/c mouse in good health. Mice belonging to this strain carry MHC haplotype H2-d.

With regard to this clone: Here the gene names and germline are mouse. Sequencing ends 1 residue short of the CDR3 end; the germline J gene provides the rest. This chain links TRBV13-3 with TRBJ2-5, with 7 bases matching TRBD2. V lost 4 bases, J lost 0 bases, and 2 bases stayed unmatched. The V gene's germline CDR1 is NNHDY and CDR2 SYVADS. The length of the CDR3 is 14 residues. Incomplete CDR3 DNA: TGTGCCAGCAGTATGGGGGGTAACCAAGACACCCAGTAC. Residues: CASSMGGNQDTQY. The entire CDR3 protein reads CASSMGGNQDTQYF.

A note on this clone: Gene names follow the mouse nomenclature. The sequenced fragment ends 1 residue before the CDR3 boundary, so the rest is inferred from the germline J gene. The chain is built from TRBV13-3 and TRBJ1-2; D is possibly TRBD1 (6 bases). Trimming left V 6 bases short and J 3 bases short, with 9 bases between. Germline V gene lookup returns CDR1 NNHDY and CDR2 SYVADS. This CDR3 is built from 12 residues. The CDR3 DNA, read in part, is TGTGCCAGCACCAGGGGTGACTCCGACTACACC. It encodes CASTRGDSDYT. From start to end, the CDR3 is CASTRGDSDYTF.

Concerning this clone itself: These gene names are mouse names. Read coverage stops 1 residue before the CDR3 terminus; the germline J gene supplies the remainder. This chain uses TRBV17 with TRBJ2-1, with TRBD2 matching 7 bases. Germline lookup yields CDR1 MNHDT and CDR2 YYDKIL. The CDR3 contains 13 residues. The trim removed 5 bases at V and 4 bases at J, leaving 2 bases unmatched. CDR3 residues: CASSLGEYAEQFF. The CDR3 DNA, read in part, is TGTGCTAGCAGTCTGGGGGAGTATGCTGAGCAGTTC.

For this clone: The genes are named according to mouse. The sequenced fragment ends 1 residue before the CDR3 boundary, so the rest is inferred from the germline J gene. The chain has TRBV24 and TRBJ2-2, with D possibly being TRBD1 (6 bases). V was cut by 0 bases and J by 3 bases, with 14 bases left in between. The CDR3 contains 17 residues. Germline V CDR1 and CDR2: KGHTA, FRNEEI. The CDR3 bases that were read are TGTGCCAGCAGTCTGTATAACACAGGGCGGGACACCGGGCAGCTCTAC. It translates to CASSLYNTGRDTGQLY. The complete CDR3 protein is CASSLYNTGRDTGQLYF.

Points on this clone: The gene symbols are mouse symbols. The DNA read from the CDR3 is TGTGCCAGCAGTGTGGACTGGGACCAAGACACCCAGTAC. Its protein product is CASSVDWDQDTQY. From start to end, the CDR3 is CASSVDWDQDTQYF. The genes are TRBV13-3 and TRBJ2-5; 8 nucleotides match TRBD2. The read falls 1 residue short of the CDR3 end, and the missing part is taken from the germline J gene. The V and J ends lost 3 bases and 1 base, in that order; junction bases with no gene match: 1. Germline values: CDR1 NNHDY, CDR2 SYVADS. This CDR3 has 14 amino acids.

Regarding this clone: Genes and germline come from the mouse. Coverage ceases 1 residue before the CDR3 finishes, and the germline J gene fills in the end. V and J are TRBV14 and TRBJ1-4, with D perhaps TRBD1 (6 bases). Per germline, CDR1 SGHDT and CDR2 FRDEAV. The V end lost 4 bases, the J end lost 7 bases, and 8 bases lay between the germline ends. The CDR3 sequence is 12 residues long. The CDR3 is CASSPGAERLFF. The part of the CDR3 DNA that was read is TGTGCCAGCAGTCCAGGGGCCGAAAGATTATTT.

A word on this clone: The gene names here belong to mouse. CDR3 protein: CASSDGGSGNTLYF. The covered CDR3 bases are TGTGCCAGCAGTGACGGGGGTTCTGGAAATACGCTCTAT. This chain joins TRBV13-1 and TRBJ1-3; perhaps TRBD1 as D (5 bases). The CDR3 extends 1 residue past the end of the read, so its final part is completed from the germline J gene. Germline CDR1 is NSHNY and CDR2 is SYGAGN. The length of the CDR3 is 14 residues. V gave up 2 bases and J gave up 0 bases, with 6 bases separating them.

On this clone itself: Gene and germline names: mouse. The read is 1 residue too short to cover the CDR3 end, so that end is filled in from the germline J gene. The chain is built from TRBV31 and TRBJ1-2; 7 bases line up with TRBD1. CDR3 size: 14 residues. V gave up 1 base and J gave up 0 bases; unmatched junction bases: 2. In germline, CDR1 is GKSSPN, CDR2 SITVG. CDR3 loop: CAWSPGTANSDYTF. The sequenced part of the CDR3 DNA is TGTGCCTGGAGTCCCGGGACAGCAAACTCCGACTACACC.

As to this clone: All gene names here are mouse names. The read stops 1 residue short of the end of the CDR3; the missing end is completed from the germline J gene. This rearrangement joins TRBV13-1 to TRBJ1-2, with TRBD1 matching over 7 bases. The CDR3 has 15 amino acids. V trimming: 0 bases; J trimming: 4 bases; junction bases outside the gene matches: 6. Germline lookup yields CDR1 NSHNY and CDR2 SYGAGN. The sequenced part of the CDR3 DNA is TGTGCCAGCAGTGATGCTGACAGGGAAGGCTCCGACTACACC. Residues: CASSDADREGSDYT. The entire CDR3 reads CASSDADREGSDYTF.

This clone was found a few times. Mouse names are used for the genes. The read stops 1 residue short of the end of the CDR3; the missing end is completed from the germline J gene. V and J are TRBV13-3 and TRBJ2-7, with D possibly matching TRBD2 (7 bases). Germline V CDR1 and CDR2: NNHDY, SYVADS. The V end was cut by 1 base, the J end by 0 bases, with 8 bases between. There are 14 residues in the CDR3. Incomplete CDR3 DNA: TGTGCCAGCAGTGATTGGGGGGCCTCCTATGAACAGTAC. Encoded protein: CASSDWGASYEQY. The whole CDR3 is CASSDWGASYEQYF.

This clone was found a few times. Germline and genes: mouse. The CDR3 end lies 1 residue beyond the end of the read and is filled in from the germline J gene. V and J are TRBV4 and TRBJ1-4; 8 bases are shared with TRBD1. The V segment lost 4 bases and the J segment 3 bases; nucleotides outside the gene matches: 4. The length of the CDR3 is 15 residues. Germline V CDR1 and CDR2: LGHDT, YNNKQL (reference sequence). The CDR3 reads CASSLTGEANERLFF. The covered CDR3 bases are TGTGCCAGCAGCTTGACAGGGGAGGCCAACGAAAGATTATTT.

This clone was observed a few times. Gene names are mouse gene names. The read terminates 1 residue ahead of where the CDR3 ends, so the germline J gene completes it. This chain connects TRBV13-1 to TRBJ2-7; 11 nucleotides match TRBD2. This CDR3 has 14 amino acids. Trimming at V came to 5 bases and at J to 2 bases, leaving 3 bases not matched to a gene. Germline V gene lookup returns CDR1 NSHNY and CDR2 SYGAGN. The CDR3 bases that were read are TGTGCCAGCAGCAGGACTGGGGGGACCTATGAACAGTAC. Its translation: CASSRTGGTYEQY. Given in full, the CDR3 is CASSRTGGTYEQYF.

This clone was seen a few times. Mouse names are used for the genes. The read stops 1 residue short of the end of the CDR3; the missing end is completed from the germline J gene. The chain joins TRBV4 to TRBJ2-7; 11 bases line up with TRBD2. Germline CDR1 LGHDT, CDR2 YNNKQL (reference sequence). The CDR3 sequence is 14 residues long. The J segment lost 4 bases and the V segment lost 5 bases, leaving 4 bases of the junction unmatched. The sequenced CDR3 bases are TGTGCCAGCAGCCAGCGGGACTGGGGGTATGAACAGTAC. Translating gives CASSQRDWGYEQY. The entire CDR3 reads CASSQRDWGYEQYF.

This clone was observed a handful of times. Mouse gene names and germline throughout. The CDR3 DNA, read in part, is TGTGCCAGCAGCCAAGAACGCGAAATCTATGAACAGTAC. It is translated as CASSQEREIYEQY. The whole CDR3 protein reads CASSQEREIYEQYF. V usage is TRBV5 and J usage is TRBJ2-7; D call uncertain. The CDR3 extends 1 residue past the end of the read, so its final part is completed from the germline J gene. V gave up 0 bases and J gave up 3 bases, with 9 bases separating them. This CDR3 spans 14 amino acids. CDR1 and CDR2 (germline): LGHNA, YNLKQL (reference sequence).

About this clone: The gene names given are mouse names. The read ends 1 residue shy of where the CDR3 ends; the end is completed using the germline J gene. The chain employs TRBV4 and TRBJ1-3; TRBD1 might be the D (5 bases). Germline CDR1 reads LGHDT; CDR2 reads YNNKQL (reference sequence). The V end was cut by 5 bases, the J end by 0 bases, with 8 bases between. The CDR3 has 14 amino acids. Incomplete CDR3 DNA: TGTGCCAGCAGCCGACAGATTTCTGGAAATACGCTCTAT. Amino acids: CASSRQISGNTLY. In full, the CDR3 is CASSRQISGNTLYF. Full variable domain (missing parts from reference TRBV4 and TRBJ1-3): ETAVFQTPNYHVTQVGNEVSFNCKQTLGHDTMYWYKQDSKKLLKIMFSYNNKQLIVNETVPRRFSPQSSDKAHLNLRIKSVEPEDSAVYLCASSRQISGNTLYFGEGSRLIVV.